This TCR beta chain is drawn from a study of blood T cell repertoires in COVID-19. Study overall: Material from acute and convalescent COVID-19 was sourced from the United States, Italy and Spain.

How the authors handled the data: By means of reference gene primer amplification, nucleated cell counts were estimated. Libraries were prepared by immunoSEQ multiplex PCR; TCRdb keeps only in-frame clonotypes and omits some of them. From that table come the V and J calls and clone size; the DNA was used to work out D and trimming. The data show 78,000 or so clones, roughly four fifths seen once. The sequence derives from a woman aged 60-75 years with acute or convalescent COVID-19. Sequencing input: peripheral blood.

The DNA of the CDR3 is TGTGCCAGCAGTGAAGCGGGGGGCACCGGGGAGCTGTTTTTT. Encoded protein: CASSEAGGTGELFF. The chain is built from TRBV6-1 and TRBJ2-2; weak D call: TRBD2 (6 bases). V was pared by 0 bases and J by 4 bases, with 6 bases between. The CDR3 length is 14 residues. Germline-derived CDR1 and CDR2 are MNHNS and SASEGT.